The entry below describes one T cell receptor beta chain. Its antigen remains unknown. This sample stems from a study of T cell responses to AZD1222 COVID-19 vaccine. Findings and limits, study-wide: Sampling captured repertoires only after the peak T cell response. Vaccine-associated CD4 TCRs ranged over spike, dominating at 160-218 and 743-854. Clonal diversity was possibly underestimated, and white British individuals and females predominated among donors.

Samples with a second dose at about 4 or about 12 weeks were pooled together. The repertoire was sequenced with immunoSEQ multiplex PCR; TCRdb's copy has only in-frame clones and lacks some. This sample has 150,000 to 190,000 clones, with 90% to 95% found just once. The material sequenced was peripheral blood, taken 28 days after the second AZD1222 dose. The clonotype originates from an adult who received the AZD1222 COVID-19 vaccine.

CDR3 sequence (DNA): TGCGCCAGCAAGCGGGGAACGGACACTGAAGCTTTCTTT. Its translation is CASKRGTDTEAFF. The rearrangement uses TRBV5-1 and TRBJ1-1; the D is unclear. V lost 6 bases, J lost 3 bases, and 12 bases lay in between. Germline CDR1 is SGHRS and CDR2 is YFSETQ. The length of the CDR3 is 13 residues.